These 19 T cell receptor beta chains share one sample of origin, sequenced in a study of cutaneous CD30+ T cell lymphoproliferative disorder and hepatitis E. Using immunoSEQ multiplex PCR, the repertoire was profiled, and TCRdb retains in-frame clones only, with some absent. The sample yields about 7,700 clones, approximately 69% seen once. The sample comprised blood. These receptors were obtained from a human donor with a cutaneous T cell lymphoproliferative disorder associated with hepatitis E virus.

The genes are TRBV5-1 and TRBJ2-3, with D uncertain. V was trimmed by 7 bases and J by 0 bases, leaving 18 bases between them. The CDR3 totals 16 residues. The germline V gene encodes CDR1 SGHRS and CDR2 YFSETQ. The CDR3 coding sequence is TGCGCCAGCGGTGCTCGATTTGATTCTAGCACAGATACGCAGTATTTT. The encoded protein is CASGARFDSSTDTQYF.

This chain connects TRBV30 to TRBJ1-2, with D possibly TRBD1 on 5 matching bases. Germline CDR1 GTSNPN, CDR2 SVGIG (reference sequence). Trimming removed 4 bases from V and 3 bases from J, with 21 bases in between. The CDR3 is made up of 16 amino acids. The CDR3 region is CAWTRGGGGYYYGYTF. DNA of the CDR3: TGTGCCTGGACCCGAGGAGGCGGGGGGTACTACTATGGCTACACCTTC.

This sequence joins TRBV15 and TRBJ2-2; a possible D gene is TRBD1 (5 bases). CDR1 and CDR2 (germline): LNHNV, YYDKDF (reference sequence). The V end was cut by 0 bases, the J end by 7 bases, with 15 bases between. The CDR3 consists of 16 residues. The CDR3 loop is CATSREPGKLGGELFF. The CDR3 DNA follows: TGTGCCACCAGCAGAGAGCCAGGGAAGTTAGGCGGGGAGCTGTTTTTT.

This clone has only a few counts. This chain links TRBV28 with TRBJ2-7, with TRBD2 as a possible D gene (6 bases). This CDR3 spans 12 amino acids. V dropped 6 bases and J dropped 3 bases, with 9 bases sitting between them. CDR1 MDHEN and CDR2 SYDVKM come from the germline V gene. CDR3 protein: CASRTGGYEQYF. The CDR3 DNA reads as TGTGCCAGCAGAACCGGGGGCTACGAGCAGTACTTC.

DNA for the CDR3: TGTGCCAGCGATTTTAGGGGAGGTTTTGGCTACACCTTC. It encodes CASDFRGGFGYTF. The chain links TRBV28 to TRBJ1-2, with D perhaps TRBD1 (5 bases). CDR3 length: 13 amino acids. Germline V gene lookup returns CDR1 MDHEN and CDR2 SYDVKM. Trimming took off 8 bases at V and 7 bases at J, with 17 bases between the two ends.

J is TRBJ2-3 and V is TRBV7-6, with a possible D match to TRBD1 (6 bases). The CDR3 is 15 residues long. The V and J ends lost 4 bases and 4 bases respectively, with 15 bases between them. From germline, CDR1 is SGHVS and CDR2 FNYEAQ. Here the CDR3 DNA reads TGTGCCAGCAGCTCCTACACAGGGTGGTCAGATACGCAGTATTTT. Its translation is CASSSYTGWSDTQYF.

The V and J genes are TRBV4-3 and TRBJ1-2; TRBD1 matches at 9 bases. This CDR3 has 16 amino acids. The J segment lost 8 bases and the V segment lost 0 bases, leaving 10 bases of the junction unmatched. CDR1 is LGHNA and CDR2 is YSLEER in the germline V gene. DNA of the CDR3: TGCGCCAGCAGCCAAGACCGGATCGGGACAGGGAGAGGCTACACCTTC. This codes for CASSQDRIGTGRGYTF.

The chain joins TRBV28 to TRBJ2-3; TRBD2 aligns across 10 bases. V dropped 5 bases and J dropped 5; count of bases not matched to a gene: 4. The length of the CDR3 is 14 residues. Per the germline V gene, CDR1 is MDHEN and CDR2 is SYDVKM. DNA for the CDR3: TGTGCCAGCAGTCGAAGCGGGGGGGGAGATACGCAGTATTTT. It is translated as CASSRSGGGDTQYF.

V gene TRBV5-1 combines with J gene TRBJ2-3, with TRBD1 as a possible D gene (5 bases). Germline V gene lookup returns CDR1 SGHRS and CDR2 YFSETQ. The CDR3 has 13 amino acids. The CDR3 sequence is CASDVWGPDTQYF. The CDR3 nucleotides are TGCGCTAGTGACGTGTGGGGCCCAGATACGCAGTATTTT.

The chain links TRBV19 to TRBJ2-7; 7 nucleotides line up with TRBD1. Per the germline V gene, CDR1 is LNHDA and CDR2 is SQIVND (reference sequence). The CDR3 runs 14 residues. J was trimmed by 0 bases and V by 6 bases; bases with no gene match: 5. The CDR3 region has the DNA TGTGCCAGTAGCCCCGACAGGGTCTCCTACGAGCAGTACTTC. Translation: CASSPDRVSYEQYF.

The V gene is TRBV21-1, the J gene TRBJ1-2; TRBD1 is taken as the D call from the table, unchecked against the DNA. TRBV21-1 is designated a pseudogene. The CDR3 length is 15 residues. This CDR3 reads CASSSEQGLGYGYTF. The CDR3 DNA reads TGTGCCAGCAGCAGTGAACAGGGGCTGGGCTATGGCTACACCTTC.

The chain has TRBV12-5 and TRBJ1-6; 7 bases fit TRBD1. This CDR3 region has 14 residues. In germline, CDR1 is LGHNT, CDR2 FRNRAP. V trimming: 2 bases; J trimming: 13 bases; junction bases outside the gene matches: 8. CDR3 sequence: CASGLRLRDSPLHF. The CDR3 nucleotides read TGTGCTAGTGGTTTGAGGCTTCGGGACAGTCCCCTCCACTTT.

This chain uses TRBV7-9 with TRBJ2-7, with no clear D. This CDR3 contains 12 residues. Germline V gene data show CDR1 as SEHNR and CDR2 as FQNEAQ (reference sequence). With 8 bases removed from V and 6 bases from J, the gap between germline ends came to 14 bases. The CDR3 DNA follows: TGTGCCAGCGAAACTCAAAGACGCGAGCAGTACTTC. It codes for CASETQRREQYF.

V is TRBV6-6 and J is TRBJ2-1; no reliable D call. Looked up from germline, CDR1 is MNHNY and CDR2 is SVGAGI (reference sequence). V lost 9 bases and J lost 5, with 14 bases in between. The CDR3 covers 13 residues. The DNA of the CDR3 is TGTGCCAGTCACCCGAAGACCGACAATGAGCAGTTCTTC. Its translation: CASHPKTDNEQFF.

The chain uses TRBV19 and TRBJ2-1; D unresolved. Trimming removed 6 bases from V and 0 bases from J, with 12 bases in between. The CDR3 contains 15 residues. Germline V CDR1 and CDR2: LNHDA, SQIVND (reference sequence). The CDR3: CASREGISSYNEQFF. The CDR3 nucleotides are TGTGCCAGTAGAGAAGGAATAAGCTCCTACAATGAGCAGTTCTTC. Filled out from reference TRBV19 and TRBJ2-1, the complete variable domain reads DGGITQSPKYLFRKEGQNVTLSCEQNLNHDAMYWYRQDPGQGLRLIYYSQIVNDFQKGDIAEGYSVSREKKESFPLTVTSAQKNPTAFYLCASREGISSYNEQFFGPGTRLTVL.

Details on this clone: The junction shows a germline mismatch at one end, possibly a read error. The identical CDR3 is also encoded by other nucleotide sequences in the sample. The rearrangement joins TRBV5-6 to TRBJ2-5; D tentatively fits TRBD1 or TRBD2 (5 bases each). The CDR3 has 13 amino acids. The germline V gene encodes CDR1 SGHDT and CDR2 YYEEEE. The CDR3 bases are TGTGCCAGTAGCTTGGGGGTCGGGGAGACCCAGTACTTC. This sequence encodes CASSLGVGETQYF.

This clone appeared a single time. The chain has TRBV27 and TRBJ2-5; 8 bases match TRBD2. V lost 7 bases, J lost 5 bases, and 6 bases stayed unmatched. Germline-derived CDR1 and CDR2 are MNHEY and SMNVEV (reference sequence). The CDR3 extends over 13 amino acids. The CDR3 sequence: CASTGGGRETQYF. For the CDR3, the DNA is TGTGCCAGCACCGGGGGGGGTCGGGAGACCCAGTACTTC.

This clone was seen only a few times. The chain couples TRBV4-3 to TRBJ1-4, with D perhaps TRBD1 (5 bases). The CDR3 sequence is 20 residues long. Trimming took off 0 bases at V and 8 bases at J, with 28 bases between the two ends. Germline lookup yields CDR1 LGHNA and CDR2 YSLEER. DNA for the CDR3: TGCGCCAGCAGCCAAGAACTAGTGGTGTACAGGTTTTATGCAGACGAAAAACTGTTTTTT. Encoded protein: CASSQELVVYRFYADEKLFF.

This clone has just a few counts. The chain recombines TRBV10-2 with TRBJ1-1; D unclear. CDR1 is WSHSY and CDR2 is SAAADI in the germline V gene. Trimming took off 2 bases at V and 1 base at J, with 5 bases between the two ends. The CDR3 is 13 residues long. The CDR3 here is CASSETGNTEAFF. In DNA, the CDR3 is TGCGCCAGCAGTGAGACGGGGAACACTGAAGCTTTCTTT.